This T cell receptor (beta chain) was sequenced in a study of OX40 agonist ivuxolimab in advanced cancers. Study-wide background: The dose-escalation cohort was just under 85% male, with a mean age of approximately 61 years, ranging roughly 20 to 80.

Produced via immunoSEQ multiplex PCR; TCRdb's table is partial and in-frame only. This table has around 68,000 clones, more than 70% appearing once. Deletions cut 4 bases from V and 6 bases from J, with 16 bases between. Germline values: CDR1 LGHNA, CDR2 YSLEER. CDR3 size: 14 residues. The V gene is TRBV4-3, the J gene TRBJ2-7; maybe TRBD2 (7 bases). Sequencing used CD4+ or CD8+ T cells sorted from blood, obtained in a trial of the OX40 agonist ivuxolimab. This TCR came from an adult with an advanced solid tumor such as melanoma, head and neck, liver or kidney cancer. The CDR3 DNA sequence: TGCGCCAGCAGCCTTAACAGGGAGGGCATCGAGCAGTACTTC. Translation: CASSLNREGIEQYF.